This entry is about one T cell receptor (beta chain). Those who participated ranged in age from about 18 to 89 years and resided in about two dozen US areas. Clinical history reported by participants formed the basis on which cohorts were assigned. This sample is part of a study of blood T cell repertoires in COVID-19. On the study more broadly: Both acute and convalescent COVID-19 samples were obtained from the United States, Italy and Spain. PBMCs, B-cell-depleted T cells, or T cells provided the cDNA or gDNA that made up the material.

Looked up from germline, CDR1 is SGHTS and CDR2 is YDEGEE. The CDR3 runs to 17 residues. Trimming removed 2 bases from V and 3 bases from J, with 18 bases in between. This table comes from immunoSEQ multiplex PCR, and its TCRdb copy is limited to in-frame clones, with some not included. Of more than 300,000 clones listed, 85% to 95% are singletons. The source of this sequence is a young woman who had been exposed to COVID-19. Sequencing used PBMCs or T cells enriched from blood (not recorded which). The J gene is TRBJ1-5, the V gene TRBV5-8, with D uncertain. The CDR3, as DNA: TGTGCCAGCAGCTTCGCCCGGGGATCAATGTTCAATCAGCCCCAGCATTTT. Amino acids: CASSFARGSMFNQPQHF.